A selection of T cell receptor beta chains follows, all from one sample in a study of human thymus T cells. Some clones are missing from TCRdb's copy, which holds only in-frame ones; the method was immunoSEQ multiplex PCR. The sample carries 65,000 to 90,000 clones, 90% to 95% recorded once. The sequencing input was thymus tissue. The receptors stem from a girl younger than two with a congenital heart defect but otherwise immunologically healthy. The CDR3 runs from the conserved cysteine through the conserved F or W. D genes are given only for firm matches. For some rows the clone size is stated as once, few or many, or as a class when expanded; others skip it.

clone_size: -
j_call: TRBJ1-2
v_call: TRBV11-2
d_call: -
cdr3_nt: TGTGCCAGCAGCCCCAAGGGGGGCTACACCTTC
cdr3_aa: CASSPKGGYTF

clone_size: -
j_call: TRBJ2-3
v_call: TRBV11-2
d_call: -
cdr3_nt: TGTGCCAGCAGCTCTAAATCTCCGACAGGAGCAGATACGCAGTATTTT
cdr3_aa: CASSSKSPTGADTQYF

clone_size: -
j_call: TRBJ2-7
v_call: TRBV15
d_call: -
cdr3_nt: TGTGCCACCAGCAGAGCCCCCCGGGCGTATCGGGCTAGTCGTGGGTTCGACGAGCAGTACTTC
cdr3_aa: CATSRAPRAYRASRGFDEQYF

clone_size: -
j_call: TRBJ1-2
v_call: TRBV25-1
d_call: -
cdr3_nt: TGTGCCAGCAGTGTTACCCCCCCAGGGTGTAATGGCTACACCTTC
cdr3_aa: CASSVTPPGCNGYTF

clone_size: -
j_call: TRBJ1-6
v_call: TRBV2
d_call: -
cdr3_nt: TGTGCCAGCAGTGACCCCAGGGCCGACAAGGGCCGTCGACACCTCCACTTT
cdr3_aa: CASSDPRADKGRRHLHF

clone_size: -
j_call: TRBJ1-1
v_call: TRBV11-3
d_call: -
cdr3_nt: TGTGCCAGCAGCTTAGATGGGGGGCGGCAAGCTTTCTTT
cdr3_aa: CASSLDGGRQAFF

clone_size: -
j_call: TRBJ1-3
v_call: TRBV18
d_call: TRBD1
cdr3_nt: TGTGCCAGCTCACCACCCGGAATGAGGGGGCGGCTGCAAAACTCTGGAAACACCATATATTTT
cdr3_aa: CASSPPGMRGRLQNSGNTIYF

clone_size: -
j_call: TRBJ2-7
v_call: TRBV5-6
d_call: -
cdr3_nt: TGTGCCAGCAGCAACAACTCCTACGAGCAGTACTTC
cdr3_aa: CASSNNSYEQYF

clone_size: -
j_call: TRBJ2-1
v_call: TRBV29-1
d_call: TRBD2
cdr3_nt: TGCAGCGTCCGTAGCGGGAGTCGTGGTGAGCAGTTCTTC
cdr3_aa: CSVRSGSRGEQFF

clone_size: -
j_call: TRBJ2-7
v_call: TRBV11-2
d_call: TRBD1
cdr3_nt: TGTGCCAGCAGCTTACCGGGGACAGGGGGGTGCGAGCAGTACTTC
cdr3_aa: CASSLPGTGGCEQYF

clone_size: once
j_call: TRBJ1-5
v_call: TRBV19
d_call: -
cdr3_nt: TGTGCCAGTAGTATATCTCCTATAAGGGAGACGGGACGGAAATATAGCAATCAGCCCCAGCATTTT
cdr3_aa: CASSISPIRETGRKYSNQPQHF

clone_size: -
j_call: TRBJ2-1
v_call: TRBV5-4
d_call: -
cdr3_nt: TGTGCCAGCAGCTTGGGGGGACTGCAGAGCTCCTACAATGAGCAGTTCTTC
cdr3_aa: CASSLGGLQSSYNEQFF

clone_size: once
j_call: TRBJ1-3
v_call: TRBV5-3
d_call: -
cdr3_nt: TGTGCCAGAAGTCGAGGACTCAGCTCTGGAAACACCATATATTTT
cdr3_aa: CARSRGLSSGNTIYF

clone_size: -
j_call: TRBJ2-5
v_call: TRBV7-2
d_call: TRBD2
cdr3_nt: TGTGCCAGCAGCGCCCCGGGACTAGTAGAGACCCAGTACTTC
cdr3_aa: CASSAPGLVETQYF

clone_size: -
j_call: TRBJ2-2
v_call: TRBV2
d_call: -
cdr3_nt: TGTGCCAGCAAGAACACCGGGGAGCTGTTTTTT
cdr3_aa: CASKNTGELFF

clone_size: -
j_call: TRBJ1-4
v_call: TRBV7-9
d_call: -
cdr3_nt: TGTGCCAGCAGCTTTTTAGACTCATCGGTGACTAATGAAAAACTGTTTTTT
cdr3_aa: CASSFLDSSVTNEKLFF

clone_size: -
j_call: TRBJ2-7
v_call: TRBV4-3
d_call: -
cdr3_nt: TGCGCCAGCAGCCAAGGGACATATTTGGGGTCCGAGCAGTACTTC
cdr3_aa: CASSQGTYLGSEQYF

clone_size: -
j_call: TRBJ2-1
v_call: TRBV10-2
d_call: -
cdr3_nt: TGCGCGGGAACCCCCGAGGCGGCCAATGAGCAGTTCTTC
cdr3_aa: CAGTPEAANEQFF

clone_size: -
j_call: TRBJ2-6
v_call: TRBV11-3
d_call: TRBD1
cdr3_nt: TGTGCCAGCAGCTTAGGGGGGACAGAGTCTGGAGGGGCCAACGTCCTGACTTTC
cdr3_aa: CASSLGGTESGGANVLTF

clone_size: -
j_call: TRBJ1-2
v_call: TRBV28
d_call: TRBD1
cdr3_nt: TGTGCCAGCAGTTTCCCAAGGACAGGAGCCCCCTACTATGGCTACACCTTC
cdr3_aa: CASSFPRTGAPYYGYTF

clone_size: -
j_call: TRBJ2-5
v_call: TRBV5-6
d_call: TRBD1
cdr3_nt: TGTGCCAGCAGCTTTCCGGGACAGGGGACAGAAGAGACCCAGTACTTC
cdr3_aa: CASSFPGQGTEETQYF

clone_size: -
j_call: TRBJ2-1
v_call: TRBV5-6
d_call: -
cdr3_nt: TGTGCCAGCAGCTTGCCGAGCAATGAGCAGTTCTTC
cdr3_aa: CASSLPSNEQFF

clone_size: -
j_call: TRBJ2-5
v_call: TRBV7-2
d_call: TRBD2
cdr3_nt: TGTGCCAGCAGCTTAGCTAGAGGACTAGCGAGGGGAGAGACCCAGTACTTC
cdr3_aa: CASSLARGLARGETQYF

clone_size: -
j_call: TRBJ2-3
v_call: TRBV25-1
d_call: -
cdr3_nt: TGTGCCAGCCTAAATTCAGATACGCAGTATTTT
cdr3_aa: CASLNSDTQYF

clone_size: -
j_call: TRBJ2-1
v_call: TRBV21-1
d_call: -
cdr3_nt: TGTGCCAGCAGCACAGGGGGACTAGCCAGGTGTCTAGGGCAGTTCTTC
cdr3_aa: CASSTGGLARCLGQFF

clone_size: -
j_call: TRBJ1-2
v_call: TRBV29-1
d_call: TRBD1
cdr3_nt: TGCAGCGTTTCCCGGGACAGGGACCCCTATGGCTACACCTTC
cdr3_aa: CSVSRDRDPYGYTF

clone_size: -
j_call: TRBJ2-3
v_call: TRBV2
d_call: -
cdr3_nt: TGTGCCAGCAGTAAGACTACCAAGGGGACAGATACGCAGTATTTT
cdr3_aa: CASSKTTKGTDTQYF

clone_size: -
j_call: TRBJ1-2
v_call: TRBV4-2
d_call: TRBD1
cdr3_nt: TGTGCCAGCAGCCCGCGGACAGGGAACGGTGGCTACACCTTC
cdr3_aa: CASSPRTGNGGYTF

clone_size: -
j_call: TRBJ2-3
v_call: TRBV5-4
d_call: -
cdr3_nt: TGTGCCAGCAGCCGTGGCGTCAGCTCTAGCACAGATACGCAGTATTTT
cdr3_aa: CASSRGVSSSTDTQYF

clone_size: -
j_call: TRBJ1-6
v_call: TRBV2
d_call: -
cdr3_nt: TGTGCCAGCAGTGGCCCGACGTGGAAAAGCTCCTATAATTCACCCCTCCACTTT
cdr3_aa: CASSGPTWKSSYNSPLHF

clone_size: -
j_call: TRBJ1-5
v_call: TRBV4-1
d_call: -
cdr3_nt: TGCGCCAGCAGCCAACATCACATTTCGGAGCCCCAGCATTTT
cdr3_aa: CASSQHHISEPQHF

clone_size: -
j_call: TRBJ1-5
v_call: TRBV10-1
d_call: -
cdr3_nt: TGCGCCAGCAGCCCCGGCGGGAGACCTTGGCCCCAGCATTTT
cdr3_aa: CASSPGGRPWPQHF

clone_size: -
j_call: TRBJ2-7
v_call: TRBV6-1
d_call: -
cdr3_nt: TGTGCCAGCAGTGAAGTGGTGAGCTACGAGCAGTACTTC
cdr3_aa: CASSEVVSYEQYF

clone_size: -
j_call: TRBJ1-5
v_call: TRBV18
d_call: -
cdr3_nt: TGTGCCAGCTCCCCCGGTGGCAGGTTAGAGCCGGACAACCATCAGCCCCAGCATTTT
cdr3_aa: CASSPGGRLEPDNHQPQHF

clone_size: -
j_call: TRBJ1-2
v_call: TRBV18
d_call: -
cdr3_nt: TGTGCCAGCTCACCGGGCGCTGAGAGAACAGGGCCCCCTTACATCCAAGCCTATGGCTACACCTTC
cdr3_aa: CASSPGAERTGPPYIQAYGYTF

clone_size: -
j_call: TRBJ1-5
v_call: TRBV7-8
d_call: -
cdr3_nt: TGTGCCAGCAGCTTAGAAGTCCGGAGGCCCCTCCAATGGGGTATCCTCCAGCCCCAGCATTTT
cdr3_aa: CASSLEVRRPLQWGILQPQHF

clone_size: -
j_call: TRBJ1-4
v_call: TRBV14
d_call: -
cdr3_nt: TGTGCCAGCAGCCCCGAGGGAACTAATGAAAAACTGTTTTTT
cdr3_aa: CASSPEGTNEKLFF

clone_size: -
j_call: TRBJ2-1
v_call: TRBV7-2
d_call: TRBD2
cdr3_nt: TGTGCCAGCAGCTTCATAGGGACTAGTCTTCGGTACAATGAGCAGTTCTTC
cdr3_aa: CASSFIGTSLRYNEQFF

clone_size: -
j_call: TRBJ2-5
v_call: TRBV7-2
d_call: -
cdr3_nt: TGTGCCAGCAGCAGGGACGTTGCTTCTGAGACCCAGTACTTC
cdr3_aa: CASSRDVASETQYF

clone_size: -
j_call: TRBJ2-3
v_call: TRBV27
d_call: -
cdr3_nt: TGTGCCAGCAGTGTAGAAGCCCCTAGCACAGATACGCAGTATTTC
cdr3_aa: CASSVEAPSTDTQYF

clone_size: -
j_call: TRBJ2-7
v_call: TRBV6-6
d_call: -
cdr3_nt: TGTGCCAGCAGTTACTCGAAAAGCGCCTACGAGCAGTACTTC
cdr3_aa: CASSYSKSAYEQYF

clone_size: -
j_call: TRBJ1-2
v_call: TRBV6-6
d_call: -
cdr3_nt: TGTGCCAGCAGAACTTATGGCTACACCTTC
cdr3_aa: CASRTYGYTF

clone_size: -
j_call: TRBJ1-2
v_call: TRBV6-1
d_call: -
cdr3_nt: TGTGCCAGCAGTGAAGATCGGCAGGGACGAGGCTACACCTTC
cdr3_aa: CASSEDRQGRGYTF

clone_size: -
j_call: TRBJ2-7
v_call: TRBV28
d_call: -
cdr3_nt: TGTGCCAGCCATTGTGGGGGATCCTACGAGCAGTACTTC
cdr3_aa: CASHCGGSYEQYF

clone_size: -
j_call: TRBJ2-3
v_call: TRBV29-1
d_call: -
cdr3_nt: TGCAGCGTTGCTCGGACTAGCACAGATACGCAGTATTTT
cdr3_aa: CSVARTSTDTQYF

clone_size: -
j_call: TRBJ2-2
v_call: TRBV4-3
d_call: -
cdr3_nt: TGCGCCAGCAGCCAACCCCTCGGGGCTAGCGTCGGGGAGCTGTTTTTT
cdr3_aa: CASSQPLGASVGELFF

clone_size: -
j_call: TRBJ2-4
v_call: TRBV10-3
d_call: TRBD2
cdr3_nt: TGTGCCATCAGTGAGTCGGGCGGGACTAGCGGGAGAGGGGACATTCAGTACTTC
cdr3_aa: CAISESGGTSGRGDIQYF

clone_size: few
j_call: TRBJ1-1
v_call: TRBV25-1
d_call: -
cdr3_nt: TGTGCCAGCAGTGGAAACACTGAAGCTTTCTTT
cdr3_aa: CASSGNTEAFF

clone_size: -
j_call: TRBJ2-3
v_call: TRBV27
d_call: TRBD2
cdr3_nt: TGTGCCGCCGGGGGGAGGGAAGATACGCAGTATTTT
cdr3_aa: CAAGGREDTQYF

clone_size: -
j_call: TRBJ2-5
v_call: TRBV27
d_call: -
cdr3_nt: TGTGCCAGTCGAAGCGGAGGGGGCAGGGAGACCCAGTACTTC
cdr3_aa: CASRSGGGRETQYF

clone_size: -
j_call: TRBJ2-3
v_call: TRBV2
d_call: -
cdr3_nt: TGTGCCAGCAGTGAAGTAGATACGCAGTATTTT
cdr3_aa: CASSEVDTQYF

clone_size: -
j_call: TRBJ2-1
v_call: TRBV30
d_call: TRBD2
cdr3_nt: TGTGCCTGGAGTACTAGCGGGAGTTCCAATGAGCAGTTCTTC
cdr3_aa: CAWSTSGSSNEQFF

clone_size: few
j_call: TRBJ1-1
v_call: TRBV6-1
d_call: -
cdr3_nt: TGTGCCAGCAGTGATTCTGGCAGGGGCCCGAACACTGAAGCTTTCTTT
cdr3_aa: CASSDSGRGPNTEAFF